The 24 T cell receptor beta chains in this list originate from one sample, sequenced in a study of tumor-infiltrating lymphocytes in primary liver carcinoma (dated by TCRdb to about 2017). For sequencing, an Illumina HiSeq 2500 was employed. A constant-region primer and ProtoScript II reverse transcriptase were used to reverse-transcribe TCRbeta-specific cDNA from about 500 ng total RNA. Three nested multiplex PCR rounds, following a slightly modified ARM-PCR procedure, were used to build the TCRbeta libraries. Multiplex TRBV1-TRBV30 forward primers and a Cbeta reverse primer were used in the first two PCR rounds, each of which was run for 10 cycles. TCRdb applied fastp at Q25 and MiXCR to the public reads, then kept only in-frame beta chains. CDR3 protein sequences are deduplicated, and each keeps its most common genes and DNA. The sample contains some 120,000 distinct CDR3 sequences, roughly 69% of them found a single time. Jointly, the top ten make up around 8.5% of the sample.

Without any cell sorting, total RNA and DNA were extracted together from around 20-30 mg of bulk tissue using the AllPrep DNA/RNA mini kit. Sequenced input: liver tumor tissue from sampling region 1. Taken with the paper, the label for cell subset or site translates to: tumor region T1, superior pole. Receptors were obtained from an older woman with primary liver carcinoma and hepatitis B virus infection.

This clonotype was seen more than once but under ten times. The rearrangement uses TRBV2 and TRBJ1-5; perhaps TRBD1 as D (5 bases). Germline assignment: CDR1 SNHLY and CDR2 FYNNEI. The V end was cut by 3 bases, the J end by 9 bases, with 18 bases between. The CDR3 contains 15 residues. The CDR3 loop is CASSEGGGDTSPQHF. DNA for the CDR3: TGTGCCAGCAGTGAGGGTGGGGGGGATACTTCGCCCCAGCATTTT.

Concerning this clonotype: A much larger clone lies one base from this, so it may be a read error. J is TRBJ2-1 and V is TRBV12-3 or TRBV12-4; D unresolved. CDR3 length: 15 residues. CDR3 sequence reads: CASSLEGVRYNGQFF. CDR3 DNA: TGTGCCAGCAGTTTAGAAGGTGTACGCTACAATGGGCAGTTCTTC.

Comment on this clonotype: Given a much more abundant clone one base away, this may be a read error. The J gene is TRBJ1-5, the V gene TRBV6-2 or TRBV6-3; TRBD1 aligns across 7 bases. J was trimmed by 4 bases and V by 2 bases; bases with no gene match: 5. The CDR3 is made up of 15 amino acids. Germline V gene sequence: CDR1 MNHEY, CDR2 SVGEGT. The CDR3 coding sequence is TGTGCCAGCAGTTACCCGGCAGGGGGAAATCAGCCCCAGCATTTT. It yields the protein CASSYPAGGNQPQHF.

Points on this clonotype: An end of the junction differs from the germline gene, which may be a read error. The chain links TRBV11-2 to TRBJ2-2; D perhaps matches TRBD2 (6 bases). There are 17 residues in the CDR3. Germline lookup yields CDR1 SGHAT and CDR2 FQNNGV. CDR3 coding DNA: TGTGTCAGCAGCCCGGTAGGTAGGGGACTTGTCACCGGGGAGCTGTTTTTT. Residues: CVSSPVGRGLVTGELFF.

Concerning this clonotype itself: Given the absence of the conserved phenylalanine or tryptophan at the CDR3 end, a read error is likely. The rearrangement links TRBV11-2 to TRBJ2-6; a weak D match, TRBD1 (5 bases). The CDR3 is 18 amino acids. Germline CDR1 SGHAT, CDR2 FQNNGV. The V and J ends lost 2 bases and 4 bases respectively, with 18 bases between them. The CDR3 coding sequence is TGTGCCAGCAGCTTATTCCCAGGGCCCCTGGGGGGGGCCAACGTCCTGACTCTC. Amino acids: CASSLFPGPLGGANVLTL.

This clonotype was detected a few times. The rearrangement joins TRBV5-1 to TRBJ2-3, with TRBD2 matching over 9 bases. The J segment lost 2 bases and the V segment lost 2 bases, leaving 9 bases of the junction unmatched. Germline-derived CDR1 and CDR2 are SGHRS and YFSETQ. This CDR3 comprises 17 residues. The CDR3 here is CASSFSGSAGTTDTQYF. CDR3 nucleotides: TGCGCCAGCAGCTTTAGCGGGAGTGCTGGGACCACAGATACGCAGTATTTT. The entire variable domain, with the rest obtained from reference TRBV5-1 and TRBJ2-3, is as follows: KAGVTQTPRYLIKTRGQQVTLSCSPISGHRSVSWYQQTPGQGLQFLFEYFSETQRNKGNFPGRFSGRQFSNSRSEMNVSTLELGDSALYLCASSFSGSAGTTDTQYFGPGTRLTVL.

This clonotype was counted at least ten times. This chain uses TRBV29-1 with TRBJ2-3, with D perhaps matching TRBD2 (6 bases). Germline loops: CDR1 SQVTM, CDR2 ANQGSEA. There are 14 residues in the CDR3. The V gene lost 3 bases and the J gene lost 4 bases, with 14 bases spanning the gap. CDR3 in DNA: TGCAGCGTTGAGACGTCGGGGGTACCAGATACGCAGTATTTT. This sequence encodes CSVETSGVPDTQYF.

This clonotype was seen only once. Since the CDR3 does not end with the conserved phenylalanine or tryptophan, this likely comes from a read error. The chain couples TRBV11-1 to TRBJ1-2; TRBD1 might be the D (5 bases). Germline values: CDR1 SGHAT, CDR2 FQDESV (reference sequence). The V end was cut by 2 bases, the J end by 6 bases, with 13 bases between. This CDR3 region has 14 residues. The CDR3 spells CASSLRQGEDGYTS. The CDR3 nucleotides are TGTGCCAGCAGCTTAAGGCAGGGAGAGGATGGCTACACCTCC.

This clonotype was seen once. The rearrangement links TRBV13 to TRBJ2-5; TRBD2 agrees at 12 bases. The length of the CDR3 is 18 residues. CDR1 PRHDT and CDR2 FYEKMQ come from the germline V gene (reference sequence). With V trimmed by 4 bases and J by 7 bases, 16 bases remained unmatched. Written as DNA, the CDR3 is TGTGCCAGCAGCTCCCGAACTAGCGGGGGGAGGGGATTTGTGACCCAGTACTTC. Its translation: CASSSRTSGGRGFVTQYF.

A remark on this clonotype: A read error may account for a junction end that differs from germline. Written as DNA, the CDR3 is TGTGCCAGCAGCCCGGGACAGGGGACGGGAGGGGTAGATACGCAATATTTT. Residues: CASSPGQGTGGVDTQYF. V and J are TRBV11-2 and TRBJ2-3, with TRBD1 matching over 10 bases. This CDR3 spans 17 amino acids. CDR1 is SGHAT and CDR2 is FQNNGV in the germline V gene.

By share, this clonotype counts as large. This sequence joins TRBV11-2 and TRBJ2-3; 7 nucleotides match TRBD2. The V and J ends lost 3 bases and 1 base, in that order; junction bases with no gene match: 4. The CDR3 is made up of 15 amino acids. Per germline, CDR1 SGHAT and CDR2 FQNNGV. CDR3 region: CASSFGLGRTDTQYF. CDR3 sequence (DNA): TGTGCCAGCAGCTTCGGACTAGGACGCACAGATACGCAGTATTTT.

At least ten counts were recorded for this clonotype. The chain carries TRBV29-1 and TRBJ1-2; 10 nucleotides agree with TRBD1. CDR3 length equals 14 residues. V shed 7 bases, J shed 10 bases, and the junction held 15 bases outside the gene matches. Germline-derived CDR1 and CDR2 are SQVTM and ANQGSEA. Here the CDR3 reads CSAGEPGQGTSYTF. The CDR3 region has the DNA TGCAGCGCTGGGGAGCCGGGACAGGGGACCTCCTACACCTTC.

On this clonotype: A junction end diverges from the germline sequence, so it may reflect a read error. The chain joins TRBV11-2 to TRBJ1-1, with TRBD1 identical over 9 bases. This CDR3 is built from 17 residues. In germline, CDR1 is SGHAT, CDR2 FQNNGV. This CDR3 is CASSLLQGAILNTEAFF. CDR3 DNA: TGTGCCAGCAGCTTGCTACAGGGGGCGATCCTGAACACTGAGGCTTTCTTT.

This clonotype has a single count. The junction departs from the called germline gene at one end, perhaps through a read error. The V and J genes are TRBV11-1 and TRBJ2-3; 7 bases match TRBD2. The CDR3 consists of 14 residues. Germline CDR1 reads SGHAT; CDR2 reads FQDESV (reference sequence). The CDR3 nucleotides read TGTGCCAGCCGCTTAAGGCTACGTGCGGGAGAGACTCACTTT. This translates into CASRLRLRAGETHF.

A remark on this clonotype: The junction differs from germline at one of its ends, possibly a read error. The chain recombines TRBV6-5 with TRBJ1-1, with TRBD1 matching 7 bases. The CDR3 is 12 amino acids. Germline assignment: CDR1 MNHEY and CDR2 SVGAGI. CDR3 DNA sequence: TGTGCCTGCAGTTTCAGGGGGACTGAAGCTTTCTTT. This gives the protein CACSFRGTEAFF.

This clonotype appeared a few times. This sequence joins TRBV11-3 and TRBJ1-1; D remains unclear. CDR3 length: 13 amino acids. Deletions cut 5 bases from V and 4 bases from J, with 11 bases between. From germline, CDR1 is SGHNT and CDR2 YENEEA. The CDR3 region is CASSPSLSTEAFF. Written as DNA, the CDR3 is TGTGCCAGCAGCCCTTCACTGTCCACTGAAGCTTTCTTT.

Note on this clonotype: Mismatch with germline at one junction end may stem from a read error. This chain links TRBV11-1 with TRBJ2-2; TRBD2 matches 13 bases. This CDR3 is built from 15 residues. Germline values: CDR1 SGHAT, CDR2 FQDESV (reference sequence). The CDR3 DNA reads TGTGCCAGCAGCTTGGGACTAGCGGGGCTCGCGGAGCCGTTTTTT. Amino acids: CASSLGLAGLAEPFF. The full variable domain, rest sourced from reference TRBV11-1 and TRBJ2-2, is EAEVAQSPRYKITEKSQAVAFWCDPISGHATLYWYRQILGQGPELLVQFQDESVVDDSQLPKDRFSAERLKGVDSTLKIQPAELGDSAMYLCASSLGLAGLAEPFFGEGSRLTVL.

At least ten counts were recorded for this clonotype. The rearrangement links TRBV5-5 to TRBJ2-7; TRBD2 matches at 14 bases. The length of the CDR3 is 16 residues. Losses at the gene ends were 6 bases for V and 3 bases for J; bases not matched to a gene: 8. Germline V gene lookup returns CDR1 SGHKS and CDR2 YYEKEE (reference sequence). The CDR3 DNA is TGTGCCAGCACCAGGGGGACTAGCGGGAGTGTCTACGAGCAGTACTTC. Translating it yields CASTRGTSGSVYEQYF.

This clonotype has at least ten counts. V and J are TRBV5-1 and TRBJ2-5; the D is unclear. V was clipped by 2 bases and J by 5 bases, with 19 bases between them. This CDR3 comprises 16 residues. The germline gives CDR1 SGHRS, CDR2 YFSETQ. The CDR3 region has the DNA TGCGCCAGCAGCTTAGGCGCGAACAAGGCCGGGGAGACCCAGTACTTC. Translating gives CASSLGANKAGETQYF.

In its sample, this clonotype was seen many times. The V gene is TRBV12-5, the J gene TRBJ2-6, with no clear D. The CDR3 extends over 13 amino acids. The V end lost 8 bases, the J end lost 4 bases, and 9 bases lay between the germline ends. Germline lookup yields CDR1 LGHNT and CDR2 FRNRAP. Here the CDR3 reads CASSGSGANVLTF. The CDR3 nucleotides read TGTGCTAGTTCCGGGTCAGGGGCCAACGTCCTGACTTTC.

Of note for this clonotype: This clone may be a read error of a much larger clone one base away. V and J are TRBV14 and TRBJ2-1, with D tentatively TRBD2 (5 bases). CDR3 length: 14 residues. Germline assignment: CDR1 SGHDN and CDR2 FVKESK. The CDR3 DNA reads TGTGCCAGCAACCAAGAAACTAGCTACAATGAGCAGTTCTTC. This translates into CASNQETSYNEQFF.

J is TRBJ2-3 and V is TRBV29-1; the match to TRBD1 covers 8 bases. The length of the CDR3 is 16 residues. V was clipped by 2 bases and J by 3 bases; unmatched bases: 10. Germline V gives CDR1 SQVTM, CDR2 ANQGSEA. CDR3 loop: CSVELFRTGKTDTQYF. DNA for the CDR3: TGCAGCGTTGAACTCTTTCGGACAGGGAAGACAGATACGCAGTATTTT.

For this clonotype: This may stem from a read error, because a much larger clone lies one nucleotide away. The chain combines TRBV5-1 with TRBJ2-1, with D tentatively TRBD2 (6 bases). Germline CDR1 SGHRS, CDR2 YFSETQ. The CDR3 has 13 residues. The ends were cut back, 6 bases at V and 9 bases at J, with 16 bases in the middle. The CDR3 spells CASNTGLRGEQFF. The CDR3 DNA follows: TGCGCCAGCAACACAGGACTACGGGGTGAGCAGTTCTTC. Variable domain in full (rest from reference TRBV5-1 and TRBJ2-1): KAGVTQTPRYLIKTRGQQVTLSCSPISGHRSVSWYQQTPGQGLQFLFEYFSETQRNKGNFPGRFSGRQFSNSRSEMNVSTLELGDSALYLCASNTGLRGEQFFGPGTRLTVL.

Points on this clonotype: The junction departs from germline at one end; a sequencing error may be responsible. The chain carries TRBV11-2 and TRBJ2-3; D remains ambiguous. The germline gives CDR1 SGHAT, CDR2 FQNNGV. The CDR3 totals 14 residues. In nucleotides, the CDR3 is TGTGCCAGGAGCTTATCCGCCAGCACAGATACGCAGTATTTC. Protein sequence: CARSLSASTDTQYF.